Presented here are 2 T cell receptor beta chains from one specimen sequenced in a study of response to subunit inactivated influenza vaccine (dated by TCRdb to 2017 to 2018). Preparation of the library involved RT-PCR. The reads were generated on an Illumina HiSeq 2500. TCRdb reanalyzed the raw reads on its own, using fastp at Q25 for trimming and MiXCR for clone calling, and kept in-frame beta chains. Identical CDR3 protein sequences are pooled into one entry, listed with their most common genes and DNA. In this sample the table shows about 520,000 distinct CDR3 sequences, around 25% of which occur a single time. The ten largest make up approximately 2% of the sample. This material consisted of CD4+ T cells sorted from PBMCs, taken 5 days after vaccination. These receptors were collected from a middle-aged man who received an inactivated influenza vaccine. Donor details come from another sample of the same person, matched by shared clones.

Only a few counts were recorded for this clonotype. The gene calls are TRBV7-8 and TRBJ2-7; no clear D. The V and J ends lost 8 bases and 0 bases respectively, with 11 bases between them. Germline V gives CDR1 SGHVS, CDR2 FQNEAQ. This CDR3 is 13 amino acids long. CDR3 sequence: CASRTRFSYEQYF. The DNA for the CDR3 is TGTGCCAGCCGAACGAGGTTCTCCTACGAGCAGTACTTC.

This clonotype appeared a few times. The J gene is TRBJ2-5, the V gene TRBV9; TRBD1 matches at 8 bases. The CDR3 is 15 amino acids. CDR1 SGDLS and CDR2 YYNGEE come from the germline V gene. V dropped 0 bases and J dropped 5; count of bases not matched to a gene: 6. CDR3 loop: CASSVGQGATETQYF. CDR3 DNA sequence: TGTGCCAGCAGCGTAGGGCAGGGGGCGACGGAGACCCAGTACTTC.